The clone carrying this TCR beta chain was detected many times. The data originate from a study of early T cells in non-severe SARS-CoV-2 infection. Trimming shortened V by 1 base and J by 2 bases, and 11 bases separated the two germline ends. This CDR3 region has 15 residues. CDR1 is MDHEN, CDR2 SYDVKM, per germline. Each CDR3 protein gets one entry after TCRdb re-called the 5' RACE reads with MiXCR. The table shows tens of thousands of distinct CDR3 sequences, with approximately 8% occurring only once. This TCR was recovered from an adult who was a healthcare worker with PCR-confirmed SARS-CoV-2 infection or an uninfected control (not recorded which). This rearrangement joins TRBV28 to TRBJ1-2, with D possibly matching TRBD1 (5 bases). Sequences were derived from whole blood, sampled at baseline. The CDR3 region has the DNA TGTGCCAGCAGTTTATCCGGGGGTTGGAACTATGGCTACACCTTC. Amino acids: CASSLSGGWNYGYTF.